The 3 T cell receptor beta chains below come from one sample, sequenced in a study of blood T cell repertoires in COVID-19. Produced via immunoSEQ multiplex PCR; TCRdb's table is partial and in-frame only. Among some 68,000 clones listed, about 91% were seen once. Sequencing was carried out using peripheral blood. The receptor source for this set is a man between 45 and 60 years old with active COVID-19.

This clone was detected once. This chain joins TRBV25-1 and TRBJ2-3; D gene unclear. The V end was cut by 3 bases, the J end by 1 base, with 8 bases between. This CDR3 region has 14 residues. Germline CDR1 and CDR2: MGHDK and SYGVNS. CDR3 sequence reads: CASSEASGTDTQYF. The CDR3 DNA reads TGTGCCAGCAGTGAGGCCAGCGGCACAGATACGCAGTATTTT.

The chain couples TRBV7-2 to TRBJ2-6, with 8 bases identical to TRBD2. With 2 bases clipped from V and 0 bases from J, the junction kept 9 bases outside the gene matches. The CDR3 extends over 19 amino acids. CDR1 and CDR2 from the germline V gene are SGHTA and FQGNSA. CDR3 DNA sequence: TGTGCCAGCAGCTTAAGTGTCCTAGCGGGCCCCTCTGGGGCCAACGTCCTGACTTTC. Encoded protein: CASSLSVLAGPSGANVLTF.

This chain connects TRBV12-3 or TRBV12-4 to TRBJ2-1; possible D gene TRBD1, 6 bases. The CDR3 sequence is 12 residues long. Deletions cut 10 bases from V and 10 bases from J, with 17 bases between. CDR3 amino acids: CATTFGGQEQFF. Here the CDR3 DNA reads TGTGCCACTACATTTGGGGGCCAAGAGCAGTTCTTC.